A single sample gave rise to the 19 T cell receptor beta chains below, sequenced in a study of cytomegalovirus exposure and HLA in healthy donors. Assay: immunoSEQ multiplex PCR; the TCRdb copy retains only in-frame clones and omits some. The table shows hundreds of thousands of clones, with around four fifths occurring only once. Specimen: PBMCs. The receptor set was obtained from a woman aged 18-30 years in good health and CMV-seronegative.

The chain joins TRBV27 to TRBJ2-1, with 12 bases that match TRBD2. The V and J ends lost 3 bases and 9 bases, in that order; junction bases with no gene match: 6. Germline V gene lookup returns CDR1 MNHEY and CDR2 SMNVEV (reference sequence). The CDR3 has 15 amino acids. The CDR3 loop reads CASSLTSGRASEQFF. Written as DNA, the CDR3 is TGTGCCAGCAGTTTGACTAGCGGGAGAGCTAGTGAGCAGTTCTTC.

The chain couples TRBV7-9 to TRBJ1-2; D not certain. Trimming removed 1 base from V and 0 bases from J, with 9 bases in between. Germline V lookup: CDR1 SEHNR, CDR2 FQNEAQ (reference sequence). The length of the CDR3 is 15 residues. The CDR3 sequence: CASSLEEEANYGYTF. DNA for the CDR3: TGTGCCAGCAGCTTAGAAGAAGAAGCTAACTATGGCTACACCTTC.

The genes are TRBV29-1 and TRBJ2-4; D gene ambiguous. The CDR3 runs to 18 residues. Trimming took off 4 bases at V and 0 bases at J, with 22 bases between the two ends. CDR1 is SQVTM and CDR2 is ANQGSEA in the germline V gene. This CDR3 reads CSVVDSLETRIAKNIQYF. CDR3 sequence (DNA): TGCAGCGTTGTAGACTCGCTGGAGACTCGAATAGCCAAAAACATTCAGTACTTC.

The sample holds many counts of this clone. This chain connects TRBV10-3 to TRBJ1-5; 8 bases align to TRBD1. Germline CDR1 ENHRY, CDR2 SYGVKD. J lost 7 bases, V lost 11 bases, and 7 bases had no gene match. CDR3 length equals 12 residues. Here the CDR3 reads CAAGDRRQPQHF. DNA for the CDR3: TGTGCCGCCGGGGACAGGCGGCAGCCCCAGCATTTT.

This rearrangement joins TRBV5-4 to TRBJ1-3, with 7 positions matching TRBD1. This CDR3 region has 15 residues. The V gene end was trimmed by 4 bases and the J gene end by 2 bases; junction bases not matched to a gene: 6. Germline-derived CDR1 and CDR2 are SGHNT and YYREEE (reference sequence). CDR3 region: CASSLTGDPGNTIYF. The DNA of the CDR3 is TGTGCCAGCAGCCTTACAGGGGACCCTGGAAACACCATATATTTT.

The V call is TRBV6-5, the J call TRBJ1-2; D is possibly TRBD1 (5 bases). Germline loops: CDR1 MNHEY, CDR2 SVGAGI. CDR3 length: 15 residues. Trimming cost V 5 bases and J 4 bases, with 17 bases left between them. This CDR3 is CASSTPFEGVYGYTF. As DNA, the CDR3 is TGTGCCAGCAGTACCCCGTTTGAAGGGGTCTATGGCTACACCTTC.

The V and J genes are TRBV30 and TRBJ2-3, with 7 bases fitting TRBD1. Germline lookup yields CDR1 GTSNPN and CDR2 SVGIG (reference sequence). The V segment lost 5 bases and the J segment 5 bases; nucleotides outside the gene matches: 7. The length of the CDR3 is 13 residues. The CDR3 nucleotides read TGTGCCTGGGACAGGGAAGTTGTAGATACGCAGTATTTT. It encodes CAWDREVVDTQYF.

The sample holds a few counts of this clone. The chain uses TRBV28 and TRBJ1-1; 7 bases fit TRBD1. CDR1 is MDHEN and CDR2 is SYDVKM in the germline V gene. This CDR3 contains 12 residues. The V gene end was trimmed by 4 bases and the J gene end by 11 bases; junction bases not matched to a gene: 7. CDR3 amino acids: CASSSTDREAFF. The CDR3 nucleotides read TGTGCCAGCAGTTCGACCGACAGGGAGGCTTTCTTT.

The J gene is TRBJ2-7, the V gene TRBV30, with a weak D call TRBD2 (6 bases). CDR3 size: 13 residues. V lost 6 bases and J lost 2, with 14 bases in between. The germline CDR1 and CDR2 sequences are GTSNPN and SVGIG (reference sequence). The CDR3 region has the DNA TGTGCCTGTCGGAGGGGCAAGACCTACGAGCAGTACTTC. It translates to CACRRGKTYEQYF.

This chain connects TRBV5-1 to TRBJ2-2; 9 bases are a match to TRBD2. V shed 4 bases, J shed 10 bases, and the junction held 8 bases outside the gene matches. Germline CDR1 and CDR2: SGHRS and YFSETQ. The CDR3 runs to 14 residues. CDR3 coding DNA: TGCGCCAGCAGCCCGGGACTAGCCTCCGCGGAGCTGTTTTTT. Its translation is CASSPGLASAELFF.

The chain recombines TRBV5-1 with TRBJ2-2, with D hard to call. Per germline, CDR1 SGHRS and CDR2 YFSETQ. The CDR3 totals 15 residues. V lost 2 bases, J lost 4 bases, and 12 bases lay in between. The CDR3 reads CASSLGQPSTGELFF. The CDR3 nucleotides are TGCGCCAGCAGCTTAGGGCAGCCTTCCACCGGGGAGCTGTTTTTT.

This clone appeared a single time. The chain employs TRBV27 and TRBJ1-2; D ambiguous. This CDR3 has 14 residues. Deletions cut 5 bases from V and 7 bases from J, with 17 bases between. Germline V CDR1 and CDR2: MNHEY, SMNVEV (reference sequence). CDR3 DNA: TGTGCCAGCAGTCAATGGTCTGCTAGAGGTGGCTACACCTTC. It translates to CASSQWSARGGYTF.

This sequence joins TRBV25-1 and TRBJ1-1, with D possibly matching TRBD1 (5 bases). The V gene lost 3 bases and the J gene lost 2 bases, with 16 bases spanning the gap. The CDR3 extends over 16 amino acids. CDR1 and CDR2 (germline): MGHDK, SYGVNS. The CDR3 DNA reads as TGTGCCAGCAGTGAGGGGGGGAGAAAGTCCAACACTGAAGCTTTCTTT. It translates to CASSEGGRKSNTEAFF.

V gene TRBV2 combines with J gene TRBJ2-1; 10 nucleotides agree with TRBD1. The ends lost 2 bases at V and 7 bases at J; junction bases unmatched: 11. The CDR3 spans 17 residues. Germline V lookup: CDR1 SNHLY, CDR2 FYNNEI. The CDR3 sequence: CASSEFFTGQGNNEQFF. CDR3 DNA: TGTGCCAGCAGTGAATTTTTTACGGGACAGGGGAATAATGAGCAGTTCTTC. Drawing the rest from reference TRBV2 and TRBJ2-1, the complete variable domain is EPEVTQTPSHQVTQMGQEVILRCVPISNHLYFYWYRQILGQKVEFLVSFYNNEISEKSEIFDDQFSVERPDGSNFTLKIRSTKLEDSAMYFCASSEFFTGQGNNEQFFGPGTRLTVL.

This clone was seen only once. The CDR3 sequence is CASSKTGGGYGYTF. DNA of the CDR3: TGTGCCAGCAGTAAAACAGGGGGGGGCTATGGCTACACCTTC. V and J are TRBV6-5 and TRBJ1-2, with 8 positions matching TRBD1. Germline-derived CDR1 and CDR2 are MNHEY and SVGAGI. This CDR3 contains 14 residues. V was pared by 5 bases and J by 4 bases, with 6 bases of the junction left unmatched.

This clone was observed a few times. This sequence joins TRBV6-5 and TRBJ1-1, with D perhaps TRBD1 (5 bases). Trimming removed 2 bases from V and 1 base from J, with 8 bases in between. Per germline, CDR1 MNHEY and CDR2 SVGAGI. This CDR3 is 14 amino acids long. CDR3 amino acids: CASSYDTGNTEAFF. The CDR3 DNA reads TGTGCCAGCAGTTACGACACAGGGAACACTGAAGCTTTCTTT.

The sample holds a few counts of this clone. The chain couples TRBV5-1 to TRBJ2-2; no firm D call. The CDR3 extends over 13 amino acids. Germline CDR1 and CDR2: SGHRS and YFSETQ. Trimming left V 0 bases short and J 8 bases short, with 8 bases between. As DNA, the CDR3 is TGCGCCAGCAGCTTGGACCCCTCTGGGGAGCTGTTTTTT. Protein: CASSLDPSGELFF.

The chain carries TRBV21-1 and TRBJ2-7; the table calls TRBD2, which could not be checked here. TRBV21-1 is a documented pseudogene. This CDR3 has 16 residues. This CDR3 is CASRRLAGGRDYEQYF. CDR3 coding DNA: TGTGCCAGCAGGAGACTAGCGGGGGGGAGAGACTACGAGCAGTACTTC.

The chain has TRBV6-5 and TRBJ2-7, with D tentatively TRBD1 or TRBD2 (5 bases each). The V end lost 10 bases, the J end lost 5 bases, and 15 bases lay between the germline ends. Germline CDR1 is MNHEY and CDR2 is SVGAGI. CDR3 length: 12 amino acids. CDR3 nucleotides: TGTGCCACTTCGGGACCGTCCAACGAGCAGTACTTC. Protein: CATSGPSNEQYF.